This T cell receptor beta chain derives from a study of shared clonotypes between healthy human individuals. Overall study context: A couple of women and a few men aged 18 to 49 served as donors.

It was CD45RO-negative cells, positively selected for CCR7, that made up naive CD8 cells, with terminally differentiated effector memory CD45RA+ cells excluded. The CDR3 contains 14 residues. Germline CDR1 and CDR2: SGHNT and YYREEE (reference sequence). V shed 3 bases and J 3 bases; nucleotides not matched to a gene: 4. Only in-frame clones appear in the TCRdb table, and some are missing; sequencing was by immunoSEQ multiplex PCR. The sample yields hundreds of thousands of clones, approximately 96% seen once. Points from the study as a whole: It was anticipated that sequencing depth would influence how many clonotypes donors shared. Relative to memory subsets, naive subsets generally showed larger estimated richness. With a few donors compared, around 5.4% of naive CD4 clonotypes were shared.

Concerning this clone: Its target is not known.

The chain uses TRBV5-4 and TRBJ1-2; 8 bases fit TRBD1. Sequencing was performed on naive CD8+ T cells sorted from blood. The TCR originated in a woman aged 25 to 39 in good health. The CDR3 region has the DNA TGTGCCAGCAGCTCAGGACAGGGAGACTATGGCTACACCTTC. This codes for CASSSGQGDYGYTF.